This T cell receptor beta chain appears in the sequencing data of a study of shared clonotypes between healthy human individuals. Looking at the study overall: Those who served as donors were a couple of women and a few men between the ages of 18 and 49.

As defined, naive CD8 cells were CD45RO-negative and positively selected for CCR7, with terminally differentiated effector memory CD45RA+ cells excluded. Profiling relied on immunoSEQ multiplex PCR, and the TCRdb table lists in-frame clones only, not all of them. The profile shows some 1,900,000 clones, around 96% of them singletons. The sequence was obtained from a man aged 18 to 35 in good health. The sequencing sample was made of naive CD8+ T cells sorted from blood.

The CDR3, as DNA: TGTGCCAGCAGCGGTGGGACAGGCAGGGACTATGGCTACACCTTC. This sequence encodes CASSGGTGRDYGYTF. The J gene is TRBJ1-2, the V gene TRBV9; 8 bases agree with TRBD1. The CDR3 has 15 residues. After removal of 3 bases from V and 3 bases from J, the junction contained 7 bases not matched to a gene. Germline lookup yields CDR1 SGDLS and CDR2 YYNGEE.